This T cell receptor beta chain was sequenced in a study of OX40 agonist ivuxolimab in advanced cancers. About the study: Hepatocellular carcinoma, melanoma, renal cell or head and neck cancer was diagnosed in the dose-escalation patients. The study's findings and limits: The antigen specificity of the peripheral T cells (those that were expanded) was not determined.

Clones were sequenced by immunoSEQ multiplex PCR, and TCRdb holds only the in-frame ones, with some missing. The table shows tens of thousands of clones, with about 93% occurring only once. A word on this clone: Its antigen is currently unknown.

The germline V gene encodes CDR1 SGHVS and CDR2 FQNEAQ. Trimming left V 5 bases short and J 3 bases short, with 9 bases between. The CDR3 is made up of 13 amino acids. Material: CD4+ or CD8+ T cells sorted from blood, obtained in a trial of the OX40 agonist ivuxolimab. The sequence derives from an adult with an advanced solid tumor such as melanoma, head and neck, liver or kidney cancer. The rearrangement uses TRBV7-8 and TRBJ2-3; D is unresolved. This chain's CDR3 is CASSHDWTDTQYF. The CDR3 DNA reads TGTGCCAGCAGCCACGACTGGACAGATACGCAGTATTTT.